This T cell receptor beta chain was obtained from a study of shared clonotypes between healthy human individuals. This clone was counted once. V lost 5 bases and J lost 1; bases outside the gene matches: 10. The CDR3 has 17 residues. The germline V gene has CDR1 MDHEN and CDR2 SYDVKM. Every donor was a Caucasian adult from Nashville, Tennessee. Generated by immunoSEQ multiplex PCR, the TCRdb table keeps only in-frame clones and is missing some. The data hold over 2 million clones, with 90% to 95% observed a single time. The chain joins TRBV28 to TRBJ2-1; 8 bases map to TRBD1. The sequence derives from a man aged 18 to 30 in good health. The sequencing sample was made of naive CD4+ T cells sorted from blood. Subset described: CD45RA+ positively selected. The CDR3 loop is CASSPDRQGRSYNEQFF. CDR3 DNA sequence: TGTGCCAGCAGTCCCGACAGACAGGGGAGGTCCTACAATGAGCAGTTCTTC.